The source of this T cell receptor (beta chain) is a study of cytotoxic CD8 clonotypes in ibrutinib-treated CLL. On the study more broadly: Following a median around twelve months of treatment, with a range of 6 to 36, response samples were taken.

Details on this clone: Its antigen is undetermined.

Clones were sequenced by immunoSEQ multiplex PCR, and TCRdb holds only the in-frame ones, with some missing. Among about 84,000 clones listed, around 84% were seen once. General study results and limits: Clonality showed a rise at ibrutinib response that reversed toward baseline at progression.

CDR3 length equals 14 residues. The V end lost 4 bases, the J end lost 2 bases, and 9 bases lay between the germline ends. Per the germline V gene, CDR1 is SEHNR and CDR2 is FQNEAQ (reference sequence). The chain recombines TRBV7-9 with TRBJ1-3; D not resolved. This TCR derives from a human donor with chronic lymphocytic leukemia. The starting material was PBMCs, obtained before ibrutinib treatment. CDR3 sequence reads: CASSSSSPGNTIYF. The CDR3 nucleotides are TGTGCCAGCAGCTCCAGTAGCCCTGGAAACACCATATATTTT.